This T cell receptor (beta chain) emerged from a study of T cells in localized non-small cell lung cancer. The assay was immunoSEQ multiplex PCR, and TCRdb's table has in-frame clones only and misses some. The sample comprises 25,000 to 30,000 clones, roughly 89% of which are singletons, and roughly 2.8% rests with the top ten. The CDR3 totals 15 residues. Germline values: CDR1 SGHDN, CDR2 FVKESK. V lost 7 bases to trimming and J lost 8 bases; unmatched junction nucleotides: 14. In its sample, this clone was seen once. The rearrangement uses TRBV14 and TRBJ2-1, with 7 bases lining up with TRBD1. This receptor was taken from a woman aged 18 to 49 with stage I lung adenocarcinoma. Material: peripheral blood, obtained before any cancer treatment. The chain's CDR3 is CASNEGTEYWDEQFF. The CDR3 bases are TGTGCCAGCAACGAAGGGACAGAATACTGGGATGAGCAGTTCTTC.